These 21 T cell receptor beta chains were sequenced from one sample in a study of technical replicates of blood from several donors (dated by TCRdb to the late 2010s). Library creation used the immunoSEQ multiplex PCR assay. The source is immuneACCESS, and TCRdb retained only in-frame sequences with V and J called. Part of the clones is not carried over; for the studies checked, unresolved V genes explain less than half of this, and the remainder is unexplained. For this sample the table gives around 83,000 clones, of which 75% to 95% were detected only once. The ten top clones hold under 0.5% of the sample. The sample was T cells isolated from PBMCs. The receptors originated from a human donor in good health. Some clones in this sample may be carry-over from other donors' samples.

DNA of the CDR3: TGTGCCACAGATCTAGCGGGAGGAAGTAATGAGCAGTTCTTC. As protein: CATDLAGGSNEQFF. This chain links TRBV15 with TRBJ2-1; TRBD2 aligns across 11 bases. The CDR3 covers 14 residues. Germline CDR1 LNHNV, CDR2 YYDKDF (reference sequence). V trimming: 9 bases; J trimming: 7 bases; junction bases outside the gene matches: 8.

The chain has TRBV29-1 and TRBJ1-3, with D unclear. V lost 4 bases to trimming and J lost 0 bases, with 7 bases between them. Germline values: CDR1 SQVTM, CDR2 ANQGSEA. This CDR3 spans 13 amino acids. CDR3 sequence reads: CSVGTSSGNTIYF. As DNA, the CDR3 is TGCAGCGTTGGAACGAGCTCTGGAAACACCATATATTTT.

J is TRBJ1-2 and V is TRBV20-1; 7 nucleotides line up with TRBD1. V shed 7 bases and J 6 bases; nucleotides not matched to a gene: 5. CDR1 DFQATT and CDR2 SNEGSKA come from the germline V gene (reference sequence). CDR3 length equals 11 residues. The CDR3 nucleotides read TGCAGTGTTTTCAGGGGGGATGGCTACACCTTC. Residues: CSVFRGDGYTF.

This clone occurred once. The V call is TRBV7-3, the J call TRBJ2-6; unclear D gene. V lost 5 bases and J 4 bases, leaving 9 bases between the germline ends. Germline CDR1 is SGHTA and CDR2 is FQGTGA. The CDR3 consists of 14 residues. CDR3 region: CASSPQSGANVLTF. The CDR3 DNA sequence: TGTGCCAGCAGCCCACAATCCGGGGCCAACGTCCTGACTTTC.

The chain recombines TRBV7-3 with TRBJ2-1; the match to TRBD2 covers 8 bases. Germline CDR1 is SGHTA and CDR2 is FQGTGA. Trimming removed 8 bases from V and 7 bases from J; junction bases left unmatched: 4. The CDR3 loop spans 12 amino acids. The CDR3, as DNA: TGTGCCAGCGGGACTAGGGGGAATGAGCAGTTCTTC. Protein product: CASGTRGNEQFF.

The chain couples TRBV9 to TRBJ2-3; D gene ambiguous. V was cut by 3 bases and J by 6 bases, with 8 bases left in between. Germline V gives CDR1 SGDLS, CDR2 YYNGEE. The CDR3 contains 12 residues. The CDR3 region has the DNA TGTGCCAGCAGCGATGAGTCTGATACGCAGTATTTT. It yields the protein CASSDESDTQYF.

The chain employs TRBV5-1 and TRBJ2-1; 11 bases agree with TRBD2. The CDR3 runs to 15 residues. V lost 0 bases, J lost 8 bases, and 4 bases stayed unmatched. Germline CDR1 is SGHRS and CDR2 is YFSETQ. The CDR3 DNA sequence: TGCGCCAGCAGCTTGGGACTAGCGGGAATCGATGAGCAGTTCTTC. Amino acids: CASSLGLAGIDEQFF. Full variable domain (rest looked up from reference TRBV5-1 and TRBJ2-1): KAGVTQTPRYLIKTRGQQVTLSCSPISGHRSVSWYQQTPGQGLQFLFEYFSETQRNKGNFPGRFSGRQFSNSRSEMNVSTLELGDSALYLCASSLGLAGIDEQFFGPGTRLTVL.

V usage is TRBV7-9 and J usage is TRBJ2-3; TRBD2 is a possible D gene (6 bases). CDR1 and CDR2 (germline): SEHNR, FQNEAQ (reference sequence). CDR3 length: 14 residues. Trimming removed 11 bases from V and 2 bases from J, with 17 bases in between. The CDR3 DNA reads as TGTGCCTTCCTCCCGGGACTCTACACAGATACGCAGTATTTT. Its translation is CAFLPGLYTDTQYF. Looking up the rest from reference TRBV7-9 and TRBJ2-3 gives the full variable domain: DTGVSQNPRHKITKRGQNVTFRCDPISEHNRLYWYRQTLGQGPEFLTYFQNEAQLEKSRLLSDRFSAERPKGSFSTLEIQRTEQGDSAMYLCAFLPGLYTDTQYFGPGTRLTVL.

The V gene is TRBV2, the J gene TRBJ2-2; TRBD1 matches at 9 bases. CDR3 size: 16 residues. Germline V gene data show CDR1 as SNHLY and CDR2 as FYNNEI. V shed 11 bases and J 0 bases; nucleotides not matched to a gene: 10. Here the CDR3 reads CAGKKQGAPNTGELFF. The CDR3 bases are TGTGCCGGAAAAAAACAGGGGGCCCCGAACACCGGGGAGCTGTTTTTT.

The chain combines TRBV10-3 with TRBJ2-2; D gene uncertain. V was clipped by 2 bases and J by 2 bases, with 6 bases between them. This CDR3 is built from 14 residues. CDR1 ENHRY and CDR2 SYGVKD come from the germline V gene. CDR3 sequence (DNA): TGTGCCATCAGTGAGCTTAGCAACACCGGGGAGCTGTTTTTT. It is translated as CAISELSNTGELFF.

This chain links TRBV5-5 with TRBJ2-7; D is perhaps TRBD1 (5 bases). The V gene's germline CDR1 is SGHKS and CDR2 YYEKEE (reference sequence). The length of the CDR3 is 14 residues. V lost 2 bases, J lost 4 bases, and 13 bases lay in between. The CDR3 reads CASSFHRTPYEQYF. The CDR3, as DNA: TGTGCCAGCAGCTTCCACAGGACACCGTACGAGCAGTACTTC. The full variable domain, its missing parts supplied by reference TRBV5-5 and TRBJ2-7, is DAGVTQSPTHLIKTRGQQVTLRCSPISGHKSVSWYQQVLGQGPQFIFQYYEKEERGRGNFPDRFSARQFPNYSSELNVNALLLGDSALYLCASSFHRTPYEQYFGPGTRLTVT.

The chain is built from TRBV14 and TRBJ2-1; 11 nucleotides match TRBD2. The V gene's germline CDR1 is SGHDN and CDR2 FVKESK. V dropped 4 bases and J dropped 8; count of bases not matched to a gene: 4. This CDR3 is built from 14 residues. In nucleotides, the CDR3 is TGTGCCAGCAGCCTCCTAGCGGGAGGCTATGAGCAGTTCTTC. Translating gives CASSLLAGGYEQFF.

This clone was observed a few times. This chain links TRBV7-2 with TRBJ1-1; perhaps TRBD1 as D (6 bases). The V end lost 6 bases, the J end lost 2 bases, and 19 bases lay between the germline ends. Germline loops: CDR1 SGHTA, CDR2 FQGNSA. The CDR3 spans 16 residues. CDR3 in DNA: TGTGCCAGCAGATTACGACAGGCCAGTACTAACACTGAAGCTTTCTTT. Its protein product is CASRLRQASTNTEAFF. Full variable domain (remainder filled in from reference TRBV7-2 and TRBJ1-1): GAGVSQSPSNKVTEKGKDVELRCDPISGHTALYWYRQSLGQGLEFLIYFQGNSAPDKSGLPSDRFSAERTGGSVSTLTIQRTQQEDSAVYLCASRLRQASTNTEAFFGQGTRLTVV.

This rearrangement joins TRBV5-4 to TRBJ2-5, with D tentatively TRBD1 (6 bases). Trimming shortened V by 2 bases and J by 1 base, and 9 bases separated the two germline ends. Germline CDR1 SGHNT, CDR2 YYREEE (reference sequence). There are 14 residues in the CDR3. The CDR3 here is CASSFRTAQETQYF. The DNA of the CDR3 is TGTGCCAGCAGCTTTAGGACAGCCCAAGAGACCCAGTACTTC.

The V gene is TRBV11-2, the J gene TRBJ2-5; the match to TRBD2 covers 13 bases. Germline V lookup: CDR1 SGHAT, CDR2 FQNNGV. V was clipped by 1 base and J by 5 bases; unmatched bases: 4. The CDR3 consists of 16 residues. This CDR3 reads CASSLGTSGSWETQYF. The CDR3 DNA reads as TGTGCCAGCAGCTTAGGGACTAGCGGGAGTTGGGAGACCCAGTACTTC.

In its sample, this clone was seen once. In this CDR3 the conserved last residue, phenylalanine or tryptophan, is missing, so a read error is likely. It is unclear where the CDR3 begins or ends on the DNA, so no DNA is shown, and the CDR3 is as TCRdb lists it. CDR3 sequence: CASSLAPPARWL. V is TRBV5-8 and J is TRBJ2-7; TRBD2 is the table's D call, not checked against the DNA. Germline V gene sequence: CDR1 SGHTS, CDR2 YDEGEE. The CDR3 spans 12 residues, counting both ends.

This chain connects TRBV6-5 to TRBJ1-1; perhaps TRBD1 as D (6 bases). This CDR3 region has 15 residues. Germline V lookup: CDR1 MNHEY, CDR2 SVGAGI. V lost 2 bases, J lost 5 bases, and 15 bases lay in between. The CDR3 loop is CASSYLSQGQTEAFF. Written as DNA, the CDR3 is TGTGCCAGCAGTTACCTAAGTCAGGGGCAGACTGAAGCTTTCTTT.

The rearrangement links TRBV6-5 to TRBJ1-1, with 8 bases matching TRBD1. The CDR3 length is 13 residues. Trimming cost V 5 bases and J 7 bases; bases outside gene matches: 6. Germline-derived CDR1 and CDR2 are MNHEY and SVGAGI. This chain's CDR3 is CASSSRGTGEAFF. The CDR3 DNA reads TGTGCCAGCAGTAGTAGGGGGACAGGTGAAGCTTTCTTT.

The V call is TRBV29-1, the J call TRBJ2-1; tentatively, D is TRBD2 (6 bases). CDR1 and CDR2 from the germline V gene are SQVTM and ANQGSEA. The CDR3 is made up of 14 amino acids. With 3 bases removed from V and 7 bases from J, the gap between germline ends came to 16 bases. For the CDR3, the DNA is TGCAGCGTTGAGAAGACTAGGGGAAAAAATGAGCAGTTCTTC. It translates to CSVEKTRGKNEQFF.

The rearrangement joins TRBV7-9 to TRBJ2-1, with D perhaps matching TRBD2 (6 bases). This CDR3 is built from 15 residues. Germline V CDR1 and CDR2: SEHNR, FQNEAQ (reference sequence). The germline V and J ends were trimmed by 6 bases and 0 bases, with 12 bases remaining between them. This chain's CDR3 is CASRDVSGSYNEQFF. CDR3 nucleotide sequence: TGTGCCAGCAGGGATGTTAGCGGCTCCTACAATGAGCAGTTCTTC.

The chain recombines TRBV7-3 with TRBJ2-1, with 8 positions matching TRBD2. The CDR3 loop spans 18 amino acids. J was trimmed by 6 bases and V by 1 base; bases with no gene match: 14. CDR1 and CDR2 from the germline V gene are SGHTA and FQGTGA. The CDR3 protein is CASSLNAWGLAGSNEQFF. DNA of the CDR3: TGTGCCAGCAGCTTAAACGCCTGGGGTCTAGCGGGCAGCAATGAGCAGTTCTTC.